Sequencing of this T cell receptor (beta chain) was carried out in a study of blood T cell repertoires in COVID-19. In the study overall: Researchers got acute and convalescent COVID-19 samples from the United States, Italy and Spain. T cells, B-cell-depleted T cells, or PBMCs provided the cDNA or gDNA that served as material.

The junction had 4 bases not matched to a gene; V was cut back by 6 bases and J by 1 base. Per germline, CDR1 SGHAT and CDR2 FQDESV (reference sequence). The CDR3 covers 14 residues. Authors' data handling: It was from reference gene primer amplification that nucleated cell counts were estimated. This table comes from immunoSEQ multiplex PCR, and its TCRdb copy is limited to in-frame clones, with some not included. V, J and clone size are taken as reported in that table, and D and trimming were inferred from the DNA itself. The table records over 200,000 clones, 88% of them present only once. The table lists this clone with a count of one.

The chain is built from TRBV11-1 and TRBJ1-1; TRBD1 matches 8 bases. The source material was peripheral blood. The sequence was obtained from a man between 60 and 70 years old who had recovered from COVID-19. The CDR3 protein is CASRGQAKNTEAFF. CDR3 sequence (DNA): TGTGCCAGCAGGGGACAGGCAAAGAACACTGAAGCTTTCTTT.